This T cell receptor beta chain comes out of a study of control samples from healthy donors and cancer patients. Assay: immunoSEQ multiplex PCR; the TCRdb copy retains only in-frame clones and omits some. The table has about 180,000 clones, just over 90% seen once. In its sample, this clone was seen once. The clonotype originates from a man younger than 40 in good health. The sample taken for sequencing was blood.

CDR3 nucleotide sequence: TGTGCCACCAGTGATCCGGGACAGGGGTACTATGGCTACACCTTC. Translated, it gives CATSDPGQGYYGYTF. The chain employs TRBV24-1 and TRBJ1-2, with TRBD1 matching 10 bases. The CDR3 runs to 15 residues. V gave up 3 bases and J gave up 3 bases; unmatched junction bases: 3. Germline V lookup: CDR1 KGHDR, CDR2 SFDVKD.